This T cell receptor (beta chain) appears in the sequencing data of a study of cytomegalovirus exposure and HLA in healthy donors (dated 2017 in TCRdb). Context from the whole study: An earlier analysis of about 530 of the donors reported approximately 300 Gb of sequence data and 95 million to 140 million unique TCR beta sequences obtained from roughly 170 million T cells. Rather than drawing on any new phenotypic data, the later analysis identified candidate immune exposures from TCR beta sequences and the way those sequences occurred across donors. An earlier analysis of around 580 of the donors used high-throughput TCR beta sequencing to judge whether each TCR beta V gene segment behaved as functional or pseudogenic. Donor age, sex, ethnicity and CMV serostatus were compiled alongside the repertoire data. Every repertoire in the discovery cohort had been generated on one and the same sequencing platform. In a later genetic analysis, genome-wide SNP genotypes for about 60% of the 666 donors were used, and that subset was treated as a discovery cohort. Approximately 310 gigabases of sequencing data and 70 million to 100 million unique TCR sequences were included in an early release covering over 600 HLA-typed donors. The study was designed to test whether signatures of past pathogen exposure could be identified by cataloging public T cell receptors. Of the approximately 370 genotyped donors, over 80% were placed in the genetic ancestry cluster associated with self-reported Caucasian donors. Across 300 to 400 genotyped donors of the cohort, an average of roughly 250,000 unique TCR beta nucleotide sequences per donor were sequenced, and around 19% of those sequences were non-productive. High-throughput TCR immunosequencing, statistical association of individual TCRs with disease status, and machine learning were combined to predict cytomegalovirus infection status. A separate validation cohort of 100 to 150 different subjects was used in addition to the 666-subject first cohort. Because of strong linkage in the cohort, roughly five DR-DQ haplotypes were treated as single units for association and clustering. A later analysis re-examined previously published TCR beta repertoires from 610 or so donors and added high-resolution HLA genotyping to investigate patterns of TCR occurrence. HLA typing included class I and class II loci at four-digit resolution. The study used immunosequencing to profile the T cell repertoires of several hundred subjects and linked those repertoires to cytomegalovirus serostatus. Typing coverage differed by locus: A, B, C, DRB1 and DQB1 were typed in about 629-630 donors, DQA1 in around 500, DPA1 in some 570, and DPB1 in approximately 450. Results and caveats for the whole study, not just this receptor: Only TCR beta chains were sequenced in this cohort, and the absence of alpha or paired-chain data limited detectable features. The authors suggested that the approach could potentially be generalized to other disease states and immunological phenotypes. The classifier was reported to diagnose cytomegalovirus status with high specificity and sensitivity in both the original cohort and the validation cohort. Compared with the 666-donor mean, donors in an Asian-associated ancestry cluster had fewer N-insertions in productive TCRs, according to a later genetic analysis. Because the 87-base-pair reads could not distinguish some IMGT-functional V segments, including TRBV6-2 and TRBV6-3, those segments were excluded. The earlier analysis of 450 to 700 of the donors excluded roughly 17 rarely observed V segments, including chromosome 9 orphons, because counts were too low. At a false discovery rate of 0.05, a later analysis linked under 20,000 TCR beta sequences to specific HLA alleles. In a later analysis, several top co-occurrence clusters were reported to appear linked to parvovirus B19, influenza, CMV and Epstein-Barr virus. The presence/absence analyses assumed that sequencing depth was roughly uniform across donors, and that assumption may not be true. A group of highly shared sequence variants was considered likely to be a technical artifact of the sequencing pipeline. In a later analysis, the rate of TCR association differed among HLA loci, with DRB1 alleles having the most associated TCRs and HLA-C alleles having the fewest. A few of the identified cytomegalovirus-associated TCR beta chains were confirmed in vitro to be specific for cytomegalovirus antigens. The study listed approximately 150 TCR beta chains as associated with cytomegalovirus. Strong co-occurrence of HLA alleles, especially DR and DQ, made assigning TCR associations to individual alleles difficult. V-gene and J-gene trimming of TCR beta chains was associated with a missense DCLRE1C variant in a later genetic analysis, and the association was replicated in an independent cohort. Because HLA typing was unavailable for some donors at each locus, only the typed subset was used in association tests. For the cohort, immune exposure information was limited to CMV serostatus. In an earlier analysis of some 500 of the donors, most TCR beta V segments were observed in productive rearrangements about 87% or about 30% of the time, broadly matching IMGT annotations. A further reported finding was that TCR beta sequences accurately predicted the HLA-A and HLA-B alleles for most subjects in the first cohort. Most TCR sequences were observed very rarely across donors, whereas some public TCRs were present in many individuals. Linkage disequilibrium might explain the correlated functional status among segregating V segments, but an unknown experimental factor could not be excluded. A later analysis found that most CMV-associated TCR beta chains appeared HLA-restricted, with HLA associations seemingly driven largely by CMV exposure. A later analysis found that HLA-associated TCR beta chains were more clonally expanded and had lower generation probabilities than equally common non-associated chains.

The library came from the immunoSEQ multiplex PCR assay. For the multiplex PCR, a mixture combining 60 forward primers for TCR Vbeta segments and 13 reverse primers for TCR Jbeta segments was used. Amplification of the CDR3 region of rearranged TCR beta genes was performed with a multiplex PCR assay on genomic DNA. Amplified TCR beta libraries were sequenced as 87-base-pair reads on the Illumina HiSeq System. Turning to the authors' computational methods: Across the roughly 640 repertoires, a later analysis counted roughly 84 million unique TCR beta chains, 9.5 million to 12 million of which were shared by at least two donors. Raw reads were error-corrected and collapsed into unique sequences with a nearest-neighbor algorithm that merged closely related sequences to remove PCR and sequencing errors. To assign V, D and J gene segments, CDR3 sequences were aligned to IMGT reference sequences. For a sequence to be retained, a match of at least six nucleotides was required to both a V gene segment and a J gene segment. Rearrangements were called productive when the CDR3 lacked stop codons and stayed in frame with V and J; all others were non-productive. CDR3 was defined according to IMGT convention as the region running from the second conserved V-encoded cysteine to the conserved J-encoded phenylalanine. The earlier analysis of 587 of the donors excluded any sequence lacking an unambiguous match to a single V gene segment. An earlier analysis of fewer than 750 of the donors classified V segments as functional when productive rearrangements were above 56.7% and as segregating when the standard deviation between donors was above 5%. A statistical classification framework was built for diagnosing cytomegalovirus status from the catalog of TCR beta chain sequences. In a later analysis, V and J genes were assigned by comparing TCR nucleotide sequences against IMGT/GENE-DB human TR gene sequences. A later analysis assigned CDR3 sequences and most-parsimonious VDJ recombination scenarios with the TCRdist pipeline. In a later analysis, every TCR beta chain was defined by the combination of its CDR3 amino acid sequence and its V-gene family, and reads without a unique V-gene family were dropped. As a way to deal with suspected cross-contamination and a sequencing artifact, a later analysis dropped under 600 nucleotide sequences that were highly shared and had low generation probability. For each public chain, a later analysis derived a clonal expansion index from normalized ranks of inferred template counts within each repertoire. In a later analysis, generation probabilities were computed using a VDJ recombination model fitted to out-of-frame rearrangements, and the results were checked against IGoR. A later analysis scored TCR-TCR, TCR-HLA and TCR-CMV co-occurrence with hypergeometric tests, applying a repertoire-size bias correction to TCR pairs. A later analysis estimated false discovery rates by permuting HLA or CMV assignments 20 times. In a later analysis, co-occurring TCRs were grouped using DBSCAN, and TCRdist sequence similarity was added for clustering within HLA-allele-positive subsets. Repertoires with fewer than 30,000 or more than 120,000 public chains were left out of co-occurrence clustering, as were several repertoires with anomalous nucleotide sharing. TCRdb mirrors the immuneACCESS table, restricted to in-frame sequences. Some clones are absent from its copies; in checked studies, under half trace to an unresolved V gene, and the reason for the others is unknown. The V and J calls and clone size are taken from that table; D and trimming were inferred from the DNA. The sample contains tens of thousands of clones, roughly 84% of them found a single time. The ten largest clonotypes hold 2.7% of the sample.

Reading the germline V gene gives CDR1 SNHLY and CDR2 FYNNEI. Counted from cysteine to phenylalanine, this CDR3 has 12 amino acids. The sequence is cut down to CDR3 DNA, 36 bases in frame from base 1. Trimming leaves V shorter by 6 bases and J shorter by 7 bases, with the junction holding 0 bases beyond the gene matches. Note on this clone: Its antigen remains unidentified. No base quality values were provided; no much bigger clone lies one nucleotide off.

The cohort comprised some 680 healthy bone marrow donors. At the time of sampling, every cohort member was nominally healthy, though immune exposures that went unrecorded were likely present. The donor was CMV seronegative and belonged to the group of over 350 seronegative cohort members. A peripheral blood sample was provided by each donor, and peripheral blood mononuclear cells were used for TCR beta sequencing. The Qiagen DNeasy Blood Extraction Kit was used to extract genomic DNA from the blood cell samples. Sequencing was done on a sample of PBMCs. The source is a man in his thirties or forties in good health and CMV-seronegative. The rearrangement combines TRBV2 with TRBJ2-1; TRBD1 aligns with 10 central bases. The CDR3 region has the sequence CASRDRGNEQFF. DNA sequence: TGTGCCAGCAGGGACAGGGGGAATGAGCAGTTCTTC. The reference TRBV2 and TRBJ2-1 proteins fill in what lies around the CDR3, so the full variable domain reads EPEVTQTPSHQVTQMGQEVILRCVPISNHLYFYWYRQILGQKVEFLVSFYNNEISEKSEIFDDQFSVERPDGSNFTLKIRSTKLEDSAMYFCASRDRGNEQFFGPGTRLTVL.